The 17 T cell receptor beta chains reported below all come from one sample, sequenced in a study of T cells in Graves' hyperthyroidism and ophthalmopathy. The investigators amplified TCR beta CDR3 regions from RNA transcripts. The HTBI primer set was used in a first-round RT-PCR of the TCR CDR3. TCRdb recomputed calls from the multiplex PCR reads with MiXCR, one row per CDR3 protein. The table has roughly 500,000 distinct CDR3 sequences, approximately 44% seen once; the top ten hold over 15%. Material: peripheral blood or thyroid tissue (not recorded which). The receptors derive from an adult woman with Graves' disease, either hyperthyroidism or ophthalmopathy (not recorded which).

The sample holds many counts of this clonotype. V usage is TRBV7-9 and J usage is TRBJ1-4; D possibly corresponds to TRBD1 (5 bases). The CDR3 covers 16 residues. Germline CDR1 is SEHNR and CDR2 is FQNEAQ (reference sequence). V lost 5 bases and J lost 7, with 20 bases in between. The CDR3 coding sequence is TGTGCCAGCAGCCGCGGAGGGGCCCCTGCTCTTGAAAAACTGTTTTTT. This translates into CASSRGGAPALEKLFF.

The chain has TRBV7-9 and TRBJ2-7; 11 bases fit TRBD2. Germline assignment: CDR1 SEHNR and CDR2 FQNEAQ (reference sequence). The J segment lost 3 bases and the V segment lost 1 base, leaving 2 bases of the junction unmatched. This CDR3 has 15 amino acids. CDR3 nucleotide sequence: TGTGCCAGCAGCTTAGATAGCGGGGGGGACTACGAGCAGTACTTC. This gives the protein CASSLDSGGDYEQYF.

This clonotype was counted ten times or more. The chain combines TRBV20-1 with TRBJ1-1; D call uncertain. Germline V lookup: CDR1 DFQATT, CDR2 SNEGSKA (reference sequence). V gave up 0 bases and J gave up 0 bases, with 8 bases separating them. This CDR3 is built from 14 residues. The chain's CDR3 is CSARDRRMNTEAFF. The DNA for the CDR3 is TGCAGTGCTAGAGACCGCCGAATGAACACTGAAGCTTTCTTT.

This clonotype has just a few counts. In DNA, the CDR3 is TGCAGTGCTAGAGACGCCGATAGGGCCACAATCGGACAGGGCGGCCAAGAGACCCAGTACTTC. Protein product: CSARDADRATIGQGGQETQYF. This sequence joins TRBV20-1 and TRBJ2-5, with 8 bases aligning to TRBD1. The V and J ends lost 0 bases and 1 base, in that order; junction bases with no gene match: 22. Germline V gene data show CDR1 as DFQATT and CDR2 as SNEGSKA (reference sequence). The CDR3 covers 21 residues.

The gene calls are TRBV20-1 and TRBJ2-7; D gene unclear. The CDR3 sequence is 13 residues long. V was clipped by 5 bases and J by 6 bases, with 17 bases between them. Germline V gene data show CDR1 as DFQATT and CDR2 as SNEGSKA (reference sequence). This CDR3 is CSAPDSVIGEQYF. The CDR3 DNA reads as TGCAGTGCTCCCGACTCGGTGATTGGCGAGCAGTACTTC.

The chain recombines TRBV10-2 with TRBJ1-1; 7 bases are shared with TRBD1. The V and J ends lost 0 bases and 10 bases, in that order; junction bases with no gene match: 20. The CDR3 loop spans 18 amino acids. In germline, CDR1 is WSHSY, CDR2 SAAADI. CDR3: CASSESRWAGGSTGTAFF. In nucleotides, the CDR3 is TGCGCCAGCAGTGAGTCGCGGTGGGCAGGGGGATCCACAGGGACAGCTTTCTTT.

The chain couples TRBV30 to TRBJ1-2; TRBD1 agrees at 7 bases. The germline V gene encodes CDR1 GTSNPN and CDR2 SVGIG (reference sequence). This CDR3 comprises 13 residues. After removal of 0 bases from V and 12 bases from J, the junction contained 10 bases not matched to a gene. The CDR3 is CAWSVDPNRGDTF. Written as DNA, the CDR3 is TGTGCCTGGAGTGTAGACCCGAACAGGGGTGACACCTTC.

The J gene is TRBJ1-4, the V gene TRBV20-1; D may be TRBD1 (5 bases). The CDR3 loop spans 15 amino acids. Germline V gene lookup returns CDR1 DFQATT and CDR2 SNEGSKA (reference sequence). V gave up 4 bases and J gave up 2 bases, with 14 bases separating them. DNA of the CDR3: TGCAGTGCTATGAGGCGGGGGGTGACTAATGAAAAACTGTTTTTT. Translated: CSAMRRGVTNEKLFF.

The chain recombines TRBV7-9 with TRBJ2-7; 7 bases are shared with TRBD2. Germline V gene sequence: CDR1 SEHNR, CDR2 FQNEAQ (reference sequence). This CDR3 comprises 13 residues. The J segment lost 5 bases and the V segment lost 6 bases, leaving 7 bases of the junction unmatched. The chain's CDR3 is CASRTAGVNEQYF. For the CDR3, the DNA is TGTGCCAGCAGAACGGCGGGAGTCAACGAGCAGTACTTC.

In this sample, this clonotype turned up many times. V usage is TRBV7-9 and J usage is TRBJ2-7, with unresolved D. Looked up from germline, CDR1 is SEHNR and CDR2 is FQNEAQ (reference sequence). V lost 1 base and J lost 2, with 6 bases in between. The CDR3 loop spans 13 amino acids. The CDR3 protein is CASSLGWAYEQYF. Here the CDR3 DNA reads TGTGCCAGCAGCTTAGGATGGGCCTACGAGCAGTACTTC.

This chain connects TRBV7-8 to TRBJ1-4; 9 bases match TRBD1. CDR3 size: 16 residues. The J segment lost 8 bases and the V segment lost 2 bases, leaving 9 bases of the junction unmatched. Per the germline V gene, CDR1 is SGHVS and CDR2 is FQNEAQ. CDR3 nucleotides: TGTGCCAGCAGCTTACGCCTCGGGACAGGGACGGAAAAACTGTTTTTT. This gives the protein CASSLRLGTGTEKLFF.

This clonotype was observed many times. The rearrangement links TRBV2 to TRBJ1-3; tentative D call: TRBD1 (6 bases). The V end was cut by 6 bases, the J end by 4 bases, with 13 bases between. Germline CDR1 reads SNHLY; CDR2 reads FYNNEI. There are 14 residues in the CDR3. The DNA for the CDR3 is TGTGCCAGCAGGGAACAGGGTTCCGGAAACACCATATATTTT. This gives the protein CASREQGSGNTIYF.

This chain connects TRBV7-2 to TRBJ1-1; 12 nucleotides agree with TRBD1. In germline, CDR1 is SGHTA, CDR2 FQGNSA. The V and J ends lost 2 bases and 9 bases, in that order; junction bases with no gene match: 10. This CDR3 comprises 16 residues. The CDR3 DNA is TGTGCCAGCAGCTTATTTTGGGACAGGGGGCAGCCCCAAGCTTTCTTT. Protein product: CASSLFWDRGQPQAFF.

This clonotype was detected only a few times. This chain joins TRBV7-9 and TRBJ2-1; no firm D call. Germline assignment: CDR1 SEHNR and CDR2 FQNEAQ (reference sequence). The CDR3 runs 13 residues. V shed 9 bases and J shed 6 bases, with 15 bases lying between them. The CDR3 sequence: CASLRWSVNEQFF. In nucleotides, the CDR3 is TGTGCCAGTCTCCGGTGGTCGGTCAATGAGCAGTTCTTC.

The rearrangement uses TRBV10-3 and TRBJ2-6, with D possibly being TRBD2 (6 bases). V lost 2 bases and J 0 bases, leaving 8 bases between the germline ends. This CDR3 region has 16 residues. Per germline, CDR1 ENHRY and CDR2 SYGVKD. This CDR3 is CAISEAGRSGANVLTF. As DNA, the CDR3 is TGTGCCATCAGTGAGGCGGGGCGCTCTGGGGCCAACGTCCTGACTTTC.

The V and J genes are TRBV19 and TRBJ2-1; a possible D gene is TRBD2 (5 bases). Trimming cost V 1 base and J 8 bases, with 6 bases left between them. There are 12 residues in the CDR3. Germline CDR1 and CDR2: LNHDA and SQIVND (reference sequence). CDR3 residues: CASSIGGYEQFF. CDR3 bases: TGTGCCAGTAGTATAGGAGGGTATGAGCAGTTCTTC.

This sequence joins TRBV7-8 and TRBJ2-7; 7 nucleotides agree with TRBD1. Trimming at V came to 10 bases and at J to 2 bases, leaving 8 bases not matched to a gene. Germline assignment: CDR1 SGHVS and CDR2 FQNEAQ. The CDR3 is made up of 13 amino acids. CDR3 coding DNA: TGTGCCATCAGAGACGGGACAGCCTACGAGCAGTACTTC. This sequence encodes CAIRDGTAYEQYF.